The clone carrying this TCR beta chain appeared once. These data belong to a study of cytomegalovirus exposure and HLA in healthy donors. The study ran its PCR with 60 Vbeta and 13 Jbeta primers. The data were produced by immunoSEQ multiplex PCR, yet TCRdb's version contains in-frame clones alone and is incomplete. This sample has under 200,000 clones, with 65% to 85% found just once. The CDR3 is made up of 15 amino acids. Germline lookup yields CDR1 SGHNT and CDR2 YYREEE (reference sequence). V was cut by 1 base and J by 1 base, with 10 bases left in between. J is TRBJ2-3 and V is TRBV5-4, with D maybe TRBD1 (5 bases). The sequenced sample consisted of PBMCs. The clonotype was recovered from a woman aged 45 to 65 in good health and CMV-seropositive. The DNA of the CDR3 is TGTGCCAGCAGCTTGATTGGGGCCGGCACAGATACGCAGTATTTT. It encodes CASSLIGAGTDTQYF.